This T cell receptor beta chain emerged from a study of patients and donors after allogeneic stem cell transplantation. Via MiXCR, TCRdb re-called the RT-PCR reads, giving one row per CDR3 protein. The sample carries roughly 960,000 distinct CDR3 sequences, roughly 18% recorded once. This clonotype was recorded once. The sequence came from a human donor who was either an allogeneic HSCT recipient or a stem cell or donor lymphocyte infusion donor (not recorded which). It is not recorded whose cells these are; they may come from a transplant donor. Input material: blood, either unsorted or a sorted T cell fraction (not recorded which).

The CDR3 DNA is TGTGCCAGCAGTCACCTTGGGACAGCAGCTAACTATGGCTACACCTTC. Amino acid sequence: CASSHLGTAANYGYTF. The chain carries TRBV14 and TRBJ1-2; 7 bases fit TRBD1. This CDR3 comprises 16 residues. Germline CDR1 reads SGHDN; CDR2 reads FVKESK. V gave up 6 bases and J gave up 0 bases; unmatched junction bases: 10.